A single sample gave rise to the 16 T cell receptor beta chains below, sequenced in a study of T-cell reconstitution after alpha-beta-depleted transplantation in children. Unique molecular identifiers were incorporated when the TCRbeta library was constructed. TCRdb reprocessed the PCR reads via MiXCR and lists one record per CDR3 protein. The sample lists around 440,000 distinct CDR3 sequences; roughly 16% were seen once. This specimen consisted of PBMCs, mostly from graft donor cells, obtained 360 days after TCRalphabeta/CD19-depleted stem cell transplant. The receptors stem from a boy younger than two who had a stem cell transplant for Wiskott-Aldrich syndrome, so the T cells may come from the graft donor.

This clonotype was observed a few times. The chain links TRBV28 to TRBJ2-3; D is unclear. CDR1 MDHEN and CDR2 SYDVKM come from the germline V gene. CDR3 length: 16 amino acids. Trimming shortened V by 8 bases and J by 0 bases, and 18 bases separated the two germline ends. The CDR3: CASRFGLGSSTDTQYF. CDR3 nucleotide sequence: TGTGCCAGCCGCTTTGGATTGGGGTCTAGCACAGATACGCAGTATTTT.

This clonotype has more than one count but fewer than ten. V usage is TRBV11-3 and J usage is TRBJ2-7, with D unclear. Looked up from germline, CDR1 is SGHNT and CDR2 is YENEEA. The ends were cut back, 2 bases at V and 7 bases at J, with 24 bases in the middle. This CDR3 region has 17 residues. As DNA, the CDR3 is TGTGCCAGCAGCTTACCCCGCCCTCACAGAAGAGGAAAGGAGCAGTACTTC. This codes for CASSLPRPHRRGKEQYF.

This chain links TRBV5-5 with TRBJ1-2, with D possibly being TRBD1 (5 bases). The germline V gene has CDR1 SGHKS and CDR2 YYEKEE (reference sequence). The ends were cut back, 4 bases at V and 1 base at J, with 11 bases in the middle. The CDR3 totals 14 residues. The CDR3 is CASSRTRVNYGYTF. The CDR3 DNA reads as TGTGCCAGCAGCCGGACCAGGGTTAACTATGGCTACACCTTC.

This rearrangement joins TRBV10-3 to TRBJ2-1; the D is unclear. CDR1 and CDR2 from the germline V gene are ENHRY and SYGVKD. The length of the CDR3 is 12 residues. V was clipped by 6 bases and J by 6 bases, with 9 bases between them. CDR3 protein: CAIRANPNEQFF. The CDR3 region has the DNA TGTGCCATCAGGGCGAACCCCAATGAGCAGTTCTTC.

The V call is TRBV7-8, the J call TRBJ2-7; the match to TRBD1 covers 9 bases. CDR3 length: 15 amino acids. Trimming took 3 bases from V and 4 from J; bases not matched to a gene: 7. Germline values: CDR1 SGHVS, CDR2 FQNEAQ. The CDR3 DNA is TGTGCCAGCAGCTTCCACAGGGGGCGCTTATACGAGCAGTACTTC. Encoded protein: CASSFHRGRLYEQYF.

The chain employs TRBV5-1 and TRBJ2-5; TRBD1 might be the D (5 bases). The CDR3 covers 15 residues. With 3 bases removed from V and 3 bases from J, the gap between germline ends came to 15 bases. Germline lookup yields CDR1 SGHRS and CDR2 YFSETQ. This CDR3 reads CASSSAGKGEETQYF. CDR3 coding DNA: TGCGCCAGCAGCTCAGCAGGGAAGGGTGAAGAGACCCAGTACTTC.

This chain connects TRBV5-6 to TRBJ2-5, with D possibly TRBD1 on 6 matching bases. V gave up 3 bases and J gave up 4 bases, with 16 bases separating them. The germline V gene has CDR1 SGHDT and CDR2 YYEEEE. This CDR3 is built from 15 residues. For the CDR3, the DNA is TGTGCCAGCAGCTCGCCACAGGGCAGCGGAGAGACCCAGTACTTC. This sequence encodes CASSSPQGSGETQYF.

The chain carries TRBV20-1 and TRBJ2-5, with D perhaps matching TRBD2 (6 bases). Germline values: CDR1 DFQATT, CDR2 SNEGSKA (reference sequence). Deletions cut 6 bases from V and 2 bases from J, with 19 bases between. The CDR3 sequence is 15 residues long. Here the CDR3 reads CSAPRPRLGQETQYF. In DNA form, the CDR3 reads TGCAGTGCCCCGCGGCCACGACTAGGTCAAGAGACCCAGTACTTC.

This chain links TRBV6-1 with TRBJ1-1; TRBD1 aligns across 9 bases. Germline V gives CDR1 MNHNS, CDR2 SASEGT. This CDR3 spans 14 amino acids. The ends lost 6 bases at V and 5 bases at J; junction bases unmatched: 7. CDR3 DNA: TGTGCCAGCAGCCTAGGACAGGGGATAACTGAAGCTTTCTTT. Translating gives CASSLGQGITEAFF.

This clonotype came up a few times. The chain couples TRBV2 to TRBJ2-7, with D unresolved. V was pared by 4 bases and J by 8 bases, with 12 bases between. CDR1 SNHLY and CDR2 FYNNEI come from the germline V gene. The CDR3 is 12 amino acids. The CDR3 DNA reads TGTGCCAGCAGTGGAGGAGCGTCCAAGCAGTACTTC. Translating it yields CASSGGASKQYF.

The chain carries TRBV7-9 and TRBJ2-3, with D possibly matching TRBD1 (6 bases). The germline V and J ends were trimmed by 5 bases and 1 base, with 16 bases remaining between them. CDR3 size: 16 residues. CDR1 is SEHNR and CDR2 is FQNEAQ in the germline V gene (reference sequence). The CDR3 DNA sequence: TGTGCCAGCAGCACAGGGATAGGCACAGGCACAGATACGCAGTATTTT. Amino acid sequence: CASSTGIGTGTDTQYF.

This clonotype has more than one count but fewer than ten. The chain uses TRBV7-8 and TRBJ2-7; TRBD1 matches 10 bases. Germline lookup yields CDR1 SGHVS and CDR2 FQNEAQ. There are 16 residues in the CDR3. Trimming took 3 bases from V and 5 from J; bases not matched to a gene: 10. In DNA form, the CDR3 reads TGTGCCAGCAGCTTCCTCACCGGGACAGGGGTCGACGAGCAGTACTTC. It specifies CASSFLTGTGVDEQYF.

The V and J genes are TRBV11-2 and TRBJ2-7; tentatively, D is TRBD2 (6 bases). This CDR3 has 14 residues. Trimming took off 4 bases at V and 6 bases at J, with 16 bases between the two ends. Germline-derived CDR1 and CDR2 are SGHAT and FQNNGV. CDR3 sequence reads: CASSYTSPRREQYF. As DNA, the CDR3 is TGTGCCAGCAGCTATACTAGCCCTAGGCGCGAGCAGTACTTC.

A note on this clonotype: At one boundary the junction diverges from the germline segment, which might be a read error. This CDR3 reads CASSDSSTDAQYF. In DNA, the CDR3 is TGTGCCAGCTCGGACTCTAGCACAGATGCGCAGTATTTT. The chain uses TRBV18 and TRBJ2-3; TRBD2 is a possible D gene (5 bases). The CDR3 consists of 13 residues. The germline V gene encodes CDR1 KGHSH and CDR2 LQKENI.

V is TRBV4-3 and J is TRBJ2-1, with 11 nucleotides matching TRBD2. The CDR3 contains 20 residues. CDR1 LGHNA and CDR2 YSLEER come from the germline V gene. The J segment lost 1 base and the V segment lost 0 bases, leaving 11 bases of the junction unmatched. The CDR3 sequence is CASSQDAPAGLAGSYNEQFF. The CDR3 DNA follows: TGCGCCAGCAGCCAAGATGCCCCTGCTGGACTAGCGGGTTCCTACAATGAGCAGTTCTTC.

The gene calls are TRBV7-2 and TRBJ2-7; weak D call: TRBD1 (8 bases). Germline V gives CDR1 SGHTA, CDR2 FQGNSA. The CDR3 spans 14 residues. Trimming left V 6 bases short and J 6 bases short, with 18 bases between. The CDR3 sequence: CASSLRTGRGEQYF. DNA for the CDR3: TGTGCCAGCAGTTTACGGACAGGGAGGGGCGAGCAGTACTTC.